This TCR beta chain was found in a study of Graves' ophthalmopathy and Graves' hyperthyroidism. This CDR3 region has 14 residues. CDR1 is MNHEY and CDR2 is SVGEGT in the germline V gene. V shed 6 bases and J shed 4 bases, with 13 bases lying between them. This clonotype came up many times. RNA transcripts were the source from which TCR beta CDR3 regions were amplified. RT-PCR in the first round used HTBI primers; a second-round multiplex PCR followed. TCRdb re-called the multiplex PCR reads with MiXCR, one entry per CDR3 protein. The sample consists of 400,000 or so distinct CDR3 sequences, roughly 15% of them appearing once.

This receptor was taken from a woman aged 18 to 35 with stable Graves' hyperthyroidism. What was sequenced was peripheral blood. The V gene is TRBV6-2 or TRBV6-3, the J gene TRBJ1-5; D remains unclear. This CDR3 reads CASRATGWNQPQHF. CDR3 nucleotides: TGTGCCAGCAGAGCGACCGGGTGGAATCAGCCCCAGCATTTT.